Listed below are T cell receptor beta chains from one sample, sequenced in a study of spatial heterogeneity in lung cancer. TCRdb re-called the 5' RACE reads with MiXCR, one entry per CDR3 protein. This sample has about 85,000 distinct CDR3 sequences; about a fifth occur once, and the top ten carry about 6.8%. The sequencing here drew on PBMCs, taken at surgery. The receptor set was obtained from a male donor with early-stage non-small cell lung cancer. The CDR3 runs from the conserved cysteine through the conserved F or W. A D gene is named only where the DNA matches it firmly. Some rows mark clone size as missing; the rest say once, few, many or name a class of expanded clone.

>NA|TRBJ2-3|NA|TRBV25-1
TGTGCCAGCAGTGACGGACTTAATACGCAGTATTTT
CASSDGLNTQYF
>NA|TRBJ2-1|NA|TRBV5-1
TGCGCCAGCAGCTTGAGTCGTTACAATGAGCAGTTCTTC
CASSLSRYNEQFF
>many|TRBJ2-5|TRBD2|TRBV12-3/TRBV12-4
TGTGCCAGCAGCACCGGGACTAGCGGGAGGGCGGTAGGAGAGACCCAGTACTTC
CASSTGTSGRAVGETQYF
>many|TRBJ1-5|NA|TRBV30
TGTGCCTGGAGGGCAGCTTCCAATCAGCCCCAGCATTTT
CAWRAASNQPQHF
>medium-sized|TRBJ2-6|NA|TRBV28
TGTGCCAGCAGTTTATCAGGAGTCGGGGCCAACGTCCTGACTTTC
CASSLSGVGANVLTF
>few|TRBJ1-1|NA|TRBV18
TGTGCCAGCTCACCTCTCGGGACGGACACTGAAGCTTTCTTT
CASSPLGTDTEAFF
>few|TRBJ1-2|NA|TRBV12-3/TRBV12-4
TGTGCCAGCAGTTTAGCGCCCAGGGGAGCTGAGTATGGCTACACCTTC
CASSLAPRGAEYGYTF
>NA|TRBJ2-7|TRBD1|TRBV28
TGTGCCAGCAGCCTGGGACAGGAAAAATTCTACGAGCAGTACTTC
CASSLGQEKFYEQYF
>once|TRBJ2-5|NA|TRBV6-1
TGTGCCAGCGTAGGACTGCACCAAGAGACCCAGTACTTC
CASVGLHQETQYF
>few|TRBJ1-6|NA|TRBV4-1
TGCGCCAGCAGCCAAGGGTGGGGTCTGAGTTCACCCCTCCACTTT
CASSQGWGLSSPLHF
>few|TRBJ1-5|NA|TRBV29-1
TGCAGCGTTCAGGACATCGGTCATCAGCCCCAGCATTTT
CSVQDIGHQPQHF
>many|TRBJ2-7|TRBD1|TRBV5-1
TGCGCCAGCAGCACCCCCGGGACAGGAACCTACGAGCAGTACTTC
CASSTPGTGTYEQYF
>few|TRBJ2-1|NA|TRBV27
TGTGCCAGCAGTTTCACCACCTTAGGGCGAGGGATGGATGAGCAGTTCTTC
CASSFTTLGRGMDEQFF
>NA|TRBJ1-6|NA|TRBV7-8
TGTGCCGTGTTCAGGGACACCTATAATTCACCCCTCCACTTT
CAVFRDTYNSPLHF
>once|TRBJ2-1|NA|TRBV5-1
TGCGCCAGCAGCTTGGTACAGCCGGGCCAAGGCTCCTACAATGAGCAGTTCTTC
CASSLVQPGQGSYNEQFF
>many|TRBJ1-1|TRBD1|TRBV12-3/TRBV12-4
TGTGCCACCCGACAGGGCCCCATTGCCGCAGTCACTGAAGCTTTCTTT
CATRQGPIAAVTEAFF
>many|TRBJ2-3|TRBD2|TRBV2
TGTGCCAGGGCGACTAGCGGCCGTCCAGATACGCAGTATTTT
CARATSGRPDTQYF
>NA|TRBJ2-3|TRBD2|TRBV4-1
TGCGCCAGCAGCCCGAGCGGGAGTGGGGCAGATACGCAGTATTTT
CASSPSGSGADTQYF
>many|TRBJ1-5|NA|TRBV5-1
TGCGCCAGCAGCTTGGAGGCAGCCGAGGGTCAGCCCCAGCATTTT
CASSLEAAEGQPQHF
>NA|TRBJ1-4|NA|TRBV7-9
TGTGCCAGCACCTTCGGACAGCAGAATGAAAAACTGTTTTTT
CASTFGQQNEKLFF
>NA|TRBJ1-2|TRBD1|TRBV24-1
TGTGCCACCAGTGACAAGACAGGGGTGCATGGCTACACCTTC
CATSDKTGVHGYTF
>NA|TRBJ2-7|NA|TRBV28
TGTGCCAGCAGTAAGCCCGGGACGGTCTCCTACGAGCAGTACTTC
CASSKPGTVSYEQYF
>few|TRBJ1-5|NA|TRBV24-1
TGTGCCACCAGTGATACTAGCGAACATCAGCCCCAGCATTTT
CATSDTSEHQPQHF
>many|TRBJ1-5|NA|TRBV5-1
TGCGCCAGCAGCTTGGATGATAGCAATCAGCCCCAGCATTTT
CASSLDDSNQPQHF
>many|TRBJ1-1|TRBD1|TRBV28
TGTGCCAGCAGTCCGCCAGGGGGTACTGAAGCTTTCTTT
CASSPPGGTEAFF
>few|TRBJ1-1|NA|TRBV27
TGTGCCAGCGGGGCTGGGGGATTGGGCACTGAAGCTTTCTTT
CASGAGGLGTEAFF
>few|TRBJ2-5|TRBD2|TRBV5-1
TGCGCCAGCAGCTTGGGTCTAGCGGGACAACAAGAGACCCAGTACTTC
CASSLGLAGQQETQYF
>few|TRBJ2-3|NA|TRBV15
TGTGCCACCAGCAGAGATGAAGGCGGGGAGCAGTATTTT
CATSRDEGGEQYF
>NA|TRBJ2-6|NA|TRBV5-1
TGCGCCAGCAGCTCGGCCAACGTCCTGACTTTC
CASSSANVLTF
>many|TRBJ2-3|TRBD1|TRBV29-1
TGCAGCGTGGGACAGGGGCAGCGAGATACGCAGTATTTT
CSVGQGQRDTQYF
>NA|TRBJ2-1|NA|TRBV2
TGTGCCAGCAGGGGAGATTGGGATGAGCAGTTCTTC
CASRGDWDEQFF
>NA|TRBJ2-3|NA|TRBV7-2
TGTGCCAGCAGCCGTGGGGGAGCGACAGATACGCAGTATTTT
CASSRGGATDTQYF
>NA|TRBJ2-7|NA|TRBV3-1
TGTGCCAGCAGCCGAATCAGGAAGCCGAACGTCTACGAGCAGTACTTC
CASSRIRKPNVYEQYF
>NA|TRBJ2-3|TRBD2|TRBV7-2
TGTGCCAGCAGCTTAGCGCTCAAGCGGGGGGGTTCAGATACGCAGTATTTT
CASSLALKRGGSDTQYF
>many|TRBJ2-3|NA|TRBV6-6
TGTGCCAGCAGCCACCGAGGGGACCTGATCACAGATACGCAGTATTTT
CASSHRGDLITDTQYF
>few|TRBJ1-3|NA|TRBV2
TGTGCCAGCAGTAAACACGCTAACTCTGGAAACACCATATATTTT
CASSKHANSGNTIYF
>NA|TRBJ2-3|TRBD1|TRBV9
TGTGCCAGCAGCTCGTTCCAGGGACAGGCAGATACGCAGTATTTT
CASSSFQGQADTQYF
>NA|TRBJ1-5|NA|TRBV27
TGTGCCAGCAGTTTTTCTCAGGGTGGAGAGCCCCAGCATTTT
CASSFSQGGEPQHF
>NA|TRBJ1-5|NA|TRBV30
TGTGCCGGGGGGGCCCTGGGCAGCAATCAGCCCCAGCATTTT
CAGGALGSNQPQHF
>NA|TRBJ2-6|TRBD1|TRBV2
TGTGCCAGCAGTGAAGTTGGGACAGGAGGGACCTACTCTGGGGCCAACGTCCTGACTTTC
CASSEVGTGGTYSGANVLTF
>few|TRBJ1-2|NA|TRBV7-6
TGTGCCAGCTTGTCTAACTATGGCTACACCTTC
CASLSNYGYTF
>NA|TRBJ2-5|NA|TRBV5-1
TGCGCCAGCAGCTTGGTCCGGACTGATCGGAGGAGAGAGACCCAGTACTTC
CASSLVRTDRRRETQYF
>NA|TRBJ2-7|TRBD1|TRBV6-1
TGTGCCAGCAGTCTTAGACAAACCGGGACAGGGACCACCGAGCAGTACTTC
CASSLRQTGTGTTEQYF
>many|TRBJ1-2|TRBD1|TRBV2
TGTGCCAGCACTGGGTCACAGGGGTCAGGTGGCTACACCTTC
CASTGSQGSGGYTF
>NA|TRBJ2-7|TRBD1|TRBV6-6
TGTGCCAGCAGACTCAGGCGGGGACAGGGGTCCACCTACGAGCAGTACTTC
CASRLRRGQGSTYEQYF
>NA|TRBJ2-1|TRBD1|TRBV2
TGTGCCAGCACTTTAGACAGGGGAAAGGCCAATGAGCAGTTCTTC
CASTLDRGKANEQFF
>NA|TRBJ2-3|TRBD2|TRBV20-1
TGCAGTGCTCCGCTAGCGGGAGGCACAGATACGCAGTATTTT
CSAPLAGGTDTQYF
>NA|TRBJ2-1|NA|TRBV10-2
TGCGCCAGCAAAGACAGGAGCTCCTACAATGAGCAGTTCTTC
CASKDRSSYNEQFF
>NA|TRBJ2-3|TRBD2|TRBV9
TGTGCCAGCAGCTCCACGACTAGCGGGGGAACAGATACGCAGTATTTT
CASSSTTSGGTDTQYF
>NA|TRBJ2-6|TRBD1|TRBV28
TGTGCCAGCAGTTTCAGGGGGCACTCTGGGGCCAACGTCCTGACTTTC
CASSFRGHSGANVLTF
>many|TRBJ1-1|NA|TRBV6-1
TGTGCCAGCAATGCCATAAGACAGGTGAACACTGAAGCTTTCTTT
CASNAIRQVNTEAFF
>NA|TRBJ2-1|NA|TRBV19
TGTGCCAGTAGTATCGGTAGCGGTGAGACGGGTGAGCAGTTCTTC
CASSIGSGETGEQFF
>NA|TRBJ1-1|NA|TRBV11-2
TGTGCCAGCAGCTTAGAGATGGACACTGAAGCTTTCTTT
CASSLEMDTEAFF
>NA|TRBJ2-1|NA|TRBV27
TGTGCCAGCAGTTCCACGGTTCCCCGTTACAATGAGCAGTTCTTC
CASSSTVPRYNEQFF
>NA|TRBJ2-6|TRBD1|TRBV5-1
TGCGCCAGCAGCTTGGTTGCCAGGGGGCGCCGAGCCAACGTCCTGACTTTC
CASSLVARGRRANVLTF